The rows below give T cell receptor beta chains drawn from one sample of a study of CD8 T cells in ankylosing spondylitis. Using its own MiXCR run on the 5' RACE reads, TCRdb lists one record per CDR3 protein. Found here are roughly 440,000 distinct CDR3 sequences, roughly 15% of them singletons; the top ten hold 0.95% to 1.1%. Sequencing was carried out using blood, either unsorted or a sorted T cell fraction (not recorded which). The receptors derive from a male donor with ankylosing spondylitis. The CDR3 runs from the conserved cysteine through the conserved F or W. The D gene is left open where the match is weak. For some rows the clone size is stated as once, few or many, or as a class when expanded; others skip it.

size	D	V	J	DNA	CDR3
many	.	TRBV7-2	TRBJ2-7	TGTGCCAGCAGCTTAGCGAGTCGGGGCTCCTACGAGCAGTACTTC	CASSLASRGSYEQYF
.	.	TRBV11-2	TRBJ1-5	TGTGCCAGCAGCTTAGATTTAGGTCAGACCCAGCATTTT	CASSLDLGQTQHF
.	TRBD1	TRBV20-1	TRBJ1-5	TGCAGTGCACAGACAGGGGGCGACTATAGCAATCAGCCCCAGCATTTT	CSAQTGGDYSNQPQHF
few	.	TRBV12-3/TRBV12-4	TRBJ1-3	TGTGCCAGCAACCTCCAGGGGACTGGAAACACCATATATTTT	CASNLQGTGNTIYF
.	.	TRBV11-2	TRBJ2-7	TGTGCCAGCAGCTTAGTCAGGGGTTTAGCCCCCGAGCAGTACTTC	CASSLVRGLAPEQYF
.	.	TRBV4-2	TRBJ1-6	TGTGCCAGCAGCCAGCAGGCTGCTTCAGGAATAAATTCACCCCTCCACTTT	CASSQQAASGINSPLHF
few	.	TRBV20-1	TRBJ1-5	TGCAGTGCTAGAGTGGAAGGGACTGGCAATCAGCCCCAGCATTTT	CSARVEGTGNQPQHF
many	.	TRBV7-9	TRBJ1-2	TGTGCCAGCAGCTTGGAGTTCTTTGGCTACACCTTC	CASSLEFFGYTF
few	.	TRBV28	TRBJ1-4	TGTGCCAGCAGTTTGAAGGGTGGGAAACTGTTTTTT	CASSLKGGKLFF
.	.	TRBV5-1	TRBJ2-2	TGCGCCAGCAGCTCGGACTCAAGGACCGGGGAGCTGTTTTTT	CASSSDSRTGELFF
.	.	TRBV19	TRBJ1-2	TGTGCCAGTAGGAGGGAAGAGGGCTACACCTTC	CASRREEGYTF
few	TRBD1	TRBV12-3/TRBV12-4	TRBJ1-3	TGTGCCAGCAGTTTAGCGGACAGGGGGCTTACACCTGGAAACACCATATATTTT	CASSLADRGLTPGNTIYF
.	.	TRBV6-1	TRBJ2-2	TGTGCCAGCAGTCAGTACGCGAACACCGGGGAGCTGTTTTTT	CASSQYANTGELFF
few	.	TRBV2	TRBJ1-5	TGTGCCAGCAACACAGACGGTAGCAATCAGCCCCAGCATTTT	CASNTDGSNQPQHF
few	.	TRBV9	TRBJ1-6	TGTGCCAGCAGCGCCACGGGACAATATAATTCACCCCTCCACTTT	CASSATGQYNSPLHF
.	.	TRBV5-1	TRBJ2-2	TGCGCCAGCAGACCGGACCCGAACACCGGGGAGCTGTTTTTT	CASRPDPNTGELFF
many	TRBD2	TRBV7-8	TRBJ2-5	TGTGCCAGCAGCTTTAGCGGGGGCATACAAGAGACCCAGTACTTC	CASSFSGGIQETQYF
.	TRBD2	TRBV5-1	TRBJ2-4	TGCGCCAGCAGCTTTAGCGGGGGTGAGGGAAACATTCAGTACTTC	CASSFSGGEGNIQYF
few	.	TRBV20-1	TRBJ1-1	TGCAGTCCTAAGGCGACTACCGGGACGGCGGCTTTCTTT	CSPKATTGTAAFF
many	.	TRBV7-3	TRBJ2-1	TGTGCCAGCAGCTTAACTGGGGGATATTATCATGAGCAGTTCTTC	CASSLTGGYYHEQFF
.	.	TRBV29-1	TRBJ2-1	TGCAGCTCCGGTGGGCGGTACCAGTTCTTC	CSSGGRYQFF
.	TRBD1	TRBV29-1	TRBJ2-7	TGCAGCGCTGGACAGGCCTCCTGGCAGTACTTC	CSAGQASWQYF
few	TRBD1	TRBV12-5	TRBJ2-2	TGTGCTAGTGGTCAACAGGGGCCCGGGGAGCTGTTTTTT	CASGQQGPGELFF
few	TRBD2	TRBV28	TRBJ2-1	TGTGCCAGCTGGACCGGGACTAGCGGGAGTCGGGGGCAGTTCTTC	CASWTGTSGSRGQFF
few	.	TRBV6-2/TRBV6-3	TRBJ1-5	TGTGCCAGCAACCTCCCCAATCAGCCCCAGCATTTT	CASNLPNQPQHF
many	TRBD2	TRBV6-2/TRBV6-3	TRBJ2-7	TGTGCCAGCAGCGGGACTAGCGGGAAGGACGAGCAGTACTTC	CASSGTSGKDEQYF
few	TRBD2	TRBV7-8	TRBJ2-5	TGTGCCAGCAGGACTAGCGGGGGGAAGTCACGAGAGACCCAGTACTTC	CASRTSGGKSRETQYF
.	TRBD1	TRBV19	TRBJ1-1	TGTGCCAGTACCCTGACAGGGAGGGAAGTTGGAGAAGCTTTCTTT	CASTLTGREVGEAFF
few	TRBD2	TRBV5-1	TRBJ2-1	TGCGCCAGCAGCGCAACTAGCGGCGGCTCCTACAATGAGCAGTTCTTC	CASSATSGGSYNEQFF
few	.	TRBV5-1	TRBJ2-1	TGCGCCAGCAGCTCGGGACCATACTCCTACAATGAGCAGTTCTTC	CASSSGPYSYNEQFF
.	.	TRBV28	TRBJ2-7	TGTGCCAGCAGCTCCCCGACTAGTTTTTCCTACGAGCAGTACTTC	CASSSPTSFSYEQYF
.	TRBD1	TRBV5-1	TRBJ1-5	TGCGCCAGCAGGCCACCAGACAGGGCAGTAACAGGGGCGAGCAATCAGCCCCAGCATTTT	CASRPPDRAVTGASNQPQHF
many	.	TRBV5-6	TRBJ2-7	TGTGCCAGCGACTCATCCGGGGGGGGGACAGGATACTACGAGCAGTACTTC	CASDSSGGGTGYYEQYF
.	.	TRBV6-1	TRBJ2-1	TGTGCCAGCAGCCTTCGGGAGATCTCCTACAATGAGCAGTTCTTC	CASSLREISYNEQFF
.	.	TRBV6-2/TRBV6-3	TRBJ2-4	TGTGCCAGCAGTTACTCGAGTAGATCGGGCGGTCAGTACTTC	CASSYSSRSGGQYF
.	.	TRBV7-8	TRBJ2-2	TGTGCCAGCAGCTTAGGTCAGTCTCTCCTCAACGCGAACACCGGGGAGCTGTTTTTT	CASSLGQSLLNANTGELFF
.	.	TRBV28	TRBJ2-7	TGTGCCAGCAGCGATCTAGCGAACCTCTACGAGCAGTACTTC	CASSDLANLYEQYF
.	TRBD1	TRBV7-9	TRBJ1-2	TGTGCCAGCAGCATATACGACAGGGAGGACGGTCATGGCTACACCTTC	CASSIYDREDGHGYTF
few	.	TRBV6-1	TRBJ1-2	TGTGCCAGCGGGACCACTTCACATACCTATGGCTACACCTTC	CASGTTSHTYGYTF